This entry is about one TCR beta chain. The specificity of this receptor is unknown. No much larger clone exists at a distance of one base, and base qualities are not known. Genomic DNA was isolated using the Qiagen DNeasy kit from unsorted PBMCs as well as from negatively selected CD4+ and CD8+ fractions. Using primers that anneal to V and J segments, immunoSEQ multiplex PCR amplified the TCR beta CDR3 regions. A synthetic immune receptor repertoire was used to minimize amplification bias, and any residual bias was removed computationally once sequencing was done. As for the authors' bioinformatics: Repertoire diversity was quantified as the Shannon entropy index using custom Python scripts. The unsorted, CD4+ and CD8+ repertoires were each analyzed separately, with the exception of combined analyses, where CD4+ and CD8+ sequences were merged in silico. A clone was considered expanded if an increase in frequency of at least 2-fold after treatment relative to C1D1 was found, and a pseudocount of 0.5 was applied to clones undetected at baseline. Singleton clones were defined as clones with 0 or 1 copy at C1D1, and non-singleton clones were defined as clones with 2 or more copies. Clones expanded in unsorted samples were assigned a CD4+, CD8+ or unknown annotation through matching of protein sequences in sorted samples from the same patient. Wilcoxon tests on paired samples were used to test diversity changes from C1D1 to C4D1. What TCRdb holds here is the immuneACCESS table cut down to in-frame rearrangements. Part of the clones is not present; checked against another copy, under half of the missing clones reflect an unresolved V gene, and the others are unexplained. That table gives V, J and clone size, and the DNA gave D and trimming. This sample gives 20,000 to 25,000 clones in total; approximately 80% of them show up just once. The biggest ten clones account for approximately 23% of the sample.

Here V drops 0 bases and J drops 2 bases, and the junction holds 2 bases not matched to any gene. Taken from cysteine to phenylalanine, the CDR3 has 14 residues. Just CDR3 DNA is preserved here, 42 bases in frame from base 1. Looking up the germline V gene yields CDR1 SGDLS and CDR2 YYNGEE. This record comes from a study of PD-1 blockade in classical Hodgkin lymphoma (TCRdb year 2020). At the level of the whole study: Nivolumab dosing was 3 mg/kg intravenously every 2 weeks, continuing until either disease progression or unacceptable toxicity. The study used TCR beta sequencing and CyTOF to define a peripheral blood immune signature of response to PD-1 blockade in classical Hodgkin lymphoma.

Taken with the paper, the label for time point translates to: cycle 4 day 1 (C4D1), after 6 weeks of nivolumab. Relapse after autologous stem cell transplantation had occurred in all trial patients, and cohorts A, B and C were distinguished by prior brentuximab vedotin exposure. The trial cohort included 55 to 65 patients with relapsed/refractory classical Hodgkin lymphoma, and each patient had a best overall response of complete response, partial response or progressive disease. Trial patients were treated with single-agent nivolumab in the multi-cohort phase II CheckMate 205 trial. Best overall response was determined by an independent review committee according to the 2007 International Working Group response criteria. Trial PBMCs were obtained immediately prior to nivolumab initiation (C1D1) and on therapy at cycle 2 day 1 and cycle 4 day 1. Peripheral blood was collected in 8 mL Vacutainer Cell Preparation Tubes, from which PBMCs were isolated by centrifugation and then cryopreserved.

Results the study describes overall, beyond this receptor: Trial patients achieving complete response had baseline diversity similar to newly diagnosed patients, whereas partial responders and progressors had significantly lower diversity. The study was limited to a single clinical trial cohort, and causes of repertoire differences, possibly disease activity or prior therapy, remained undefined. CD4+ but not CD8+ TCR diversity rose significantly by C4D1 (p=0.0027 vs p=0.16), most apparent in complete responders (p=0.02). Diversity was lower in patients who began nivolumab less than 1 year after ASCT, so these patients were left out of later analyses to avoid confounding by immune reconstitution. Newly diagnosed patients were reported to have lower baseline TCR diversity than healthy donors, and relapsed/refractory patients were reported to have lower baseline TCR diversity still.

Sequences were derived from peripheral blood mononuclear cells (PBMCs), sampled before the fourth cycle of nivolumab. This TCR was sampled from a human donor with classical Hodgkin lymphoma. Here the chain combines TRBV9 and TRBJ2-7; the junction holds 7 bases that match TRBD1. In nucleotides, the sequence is TGTGCCAGCAGCGTAGGGACAGGACCCTACGAGCAGTACTTC. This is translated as CASSVGTGPYEQYF.